This record concerns one TCR beta chain sequence. Its antigen remains unidentified. From germline, CDR1 is KGHSY and CDR2 FQNENV. The germline V and J ends were trimmed by 4 bases and 7 bases, with 13 bases remaining between them. The CDR3 runs 13 residues. The sample is drawn from a study of OX40 agonist ivuxolimab in advanced cancers. Study outcomes and limitations: Also present in some nonresponders was a low level of normalized T-cell clonal expansion.

Clones were read by immunoSEQ multiplex PCR, and TCRdb kept only the in-frame ones, dropping some. The sample has some 54,000 clones, approximately 90% seen once; the top ten hold about 14%. Blood sampling took place at baseline, cycle 4 day 1, and cycle 7 day 1. The chain is built from TRBV16 and TRBJ1-1, with D perhaps TRBD1 (5 bases). The receptor was isolated from an adult with an advanced solid tumor such as melanoma, head and neck, liver or kidney cancer. The input for sequencing was CD4+ or CD8+ T cells sorted from blood, taken in a trial of the OX40 agonist ivuxolimab. CDR3 DNA: TGTGCCAGCAGCCCCACAGGAGAGGATGAAGCTTTCTTT. Its protein product is CASSPTGEDEAFF.